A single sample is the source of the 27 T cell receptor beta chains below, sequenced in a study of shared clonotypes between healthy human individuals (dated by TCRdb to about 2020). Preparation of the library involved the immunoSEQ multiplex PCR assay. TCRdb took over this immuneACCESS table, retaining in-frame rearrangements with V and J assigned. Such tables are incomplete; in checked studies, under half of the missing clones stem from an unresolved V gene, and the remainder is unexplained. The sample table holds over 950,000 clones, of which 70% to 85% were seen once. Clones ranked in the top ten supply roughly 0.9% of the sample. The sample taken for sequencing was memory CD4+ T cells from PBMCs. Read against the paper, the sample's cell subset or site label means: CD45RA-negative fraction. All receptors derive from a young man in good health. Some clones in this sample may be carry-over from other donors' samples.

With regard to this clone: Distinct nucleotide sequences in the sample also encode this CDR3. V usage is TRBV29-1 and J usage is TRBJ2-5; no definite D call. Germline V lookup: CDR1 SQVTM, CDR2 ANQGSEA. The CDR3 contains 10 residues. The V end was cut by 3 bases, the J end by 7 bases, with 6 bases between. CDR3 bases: TGCAGCGTTGACAGTGGGACCCAGTACTTC. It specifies CSVDSGTQYF.

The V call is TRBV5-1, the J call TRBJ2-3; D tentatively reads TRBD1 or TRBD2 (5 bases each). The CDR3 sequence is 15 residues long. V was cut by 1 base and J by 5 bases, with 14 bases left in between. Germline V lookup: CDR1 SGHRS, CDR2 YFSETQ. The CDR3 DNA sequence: TGCGCCAGCAGCTTGCTACCGGGGCTAGGAGATACGCAGTATTTT. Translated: CASSLLPGLGDTQYF.

CDR3 bases: TGCGCCAGCAGCTTCGGTATTGATACGCAGTATTTT. Translation gives CASSFGIDTQYF. The chain is built from TRBV5-1 and TRBJ2-3; no firm D call. Trimming left V 2 bases short and J 6 bases short, with 7 bases between. There are 12 residues in the CDR3. Germline CDR1 SGHRS, CDR2 YFSETQ.

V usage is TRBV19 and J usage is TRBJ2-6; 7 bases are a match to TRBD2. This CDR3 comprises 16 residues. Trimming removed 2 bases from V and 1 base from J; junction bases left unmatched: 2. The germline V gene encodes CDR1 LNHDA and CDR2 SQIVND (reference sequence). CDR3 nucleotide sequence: TGTGCCAGTAGTATAAGGGAGGGGTCTGGGGCCAACGTCCTGACTTTC. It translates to CASSIREGSGANVLTF.

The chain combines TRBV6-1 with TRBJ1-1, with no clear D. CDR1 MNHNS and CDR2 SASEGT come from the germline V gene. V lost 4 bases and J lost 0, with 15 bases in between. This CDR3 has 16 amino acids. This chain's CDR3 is CASSAPRAGMNTEAFF. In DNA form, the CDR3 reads TGTGCCAGCAGTGCCCCACGGGCGGGGATGAACACTGAAGCTTTCTTT.

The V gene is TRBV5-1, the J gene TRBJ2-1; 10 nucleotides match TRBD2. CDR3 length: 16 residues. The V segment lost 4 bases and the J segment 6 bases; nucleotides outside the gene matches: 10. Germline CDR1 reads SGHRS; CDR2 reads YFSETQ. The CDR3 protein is CASSPPASGRANEQFF. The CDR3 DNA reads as TGCGCCAGCAGCCCACCCGCCAGCGGGAGGGCCAATGAGCAGTTCTTC.

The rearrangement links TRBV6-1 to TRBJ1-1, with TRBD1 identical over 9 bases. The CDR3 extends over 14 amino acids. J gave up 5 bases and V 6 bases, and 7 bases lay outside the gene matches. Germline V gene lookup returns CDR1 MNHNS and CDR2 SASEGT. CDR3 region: CASSDGTGKTEAFF. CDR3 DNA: TGTGCCAGCAGCGACGGGACAGGGAAGACTGAAGCTTTCTTT.

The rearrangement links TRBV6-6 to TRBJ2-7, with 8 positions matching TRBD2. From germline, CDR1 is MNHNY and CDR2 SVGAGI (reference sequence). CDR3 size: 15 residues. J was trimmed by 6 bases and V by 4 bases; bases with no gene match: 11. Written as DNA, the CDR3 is TGTGCCAGCAGTTTAAAGCGGGAGAGGGATGGCGAGCAGTACTTC. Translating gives CASSLKRERDGEQYF.

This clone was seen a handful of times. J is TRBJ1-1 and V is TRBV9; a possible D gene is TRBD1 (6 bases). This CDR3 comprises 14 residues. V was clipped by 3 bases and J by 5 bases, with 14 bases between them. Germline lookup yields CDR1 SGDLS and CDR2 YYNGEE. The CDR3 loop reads CASSAQGLGTEAFF. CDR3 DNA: TGTGCCAGCAGCGCACAGGGCTTAGGGACTGAAGCTTTCTTT.

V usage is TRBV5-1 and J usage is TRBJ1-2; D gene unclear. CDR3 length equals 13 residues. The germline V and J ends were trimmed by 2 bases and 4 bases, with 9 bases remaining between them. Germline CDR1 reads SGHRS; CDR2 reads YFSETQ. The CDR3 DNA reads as TGCGCCAGCAGCTTCGACGGCTTCTATGGCTACACCTTC. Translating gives CASSFDGFYGYTF.

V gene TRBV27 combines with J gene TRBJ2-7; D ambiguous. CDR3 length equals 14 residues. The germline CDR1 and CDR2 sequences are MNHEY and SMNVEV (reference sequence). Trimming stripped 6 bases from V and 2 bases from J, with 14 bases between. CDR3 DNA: TGTGCCAGCAGGCGACGGACGGAGACCTACGAGCAGTACTTC. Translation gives CASRRRTETYEQYF.

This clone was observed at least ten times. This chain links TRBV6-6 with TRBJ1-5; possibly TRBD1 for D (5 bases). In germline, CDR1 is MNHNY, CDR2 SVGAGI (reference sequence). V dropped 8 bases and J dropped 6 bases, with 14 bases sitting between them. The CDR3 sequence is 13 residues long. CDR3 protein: CASGSTGGQPQHF. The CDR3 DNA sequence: TGTGCCAGCGGTTCGACGGGGGGTCAGCCCCAGCATTTT.

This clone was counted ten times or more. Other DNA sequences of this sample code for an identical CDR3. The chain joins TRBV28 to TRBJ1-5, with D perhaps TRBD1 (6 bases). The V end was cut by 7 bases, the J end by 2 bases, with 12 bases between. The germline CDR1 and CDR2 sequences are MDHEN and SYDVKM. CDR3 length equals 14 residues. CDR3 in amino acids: CASTQGGGNQPQHF. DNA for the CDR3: TGTGCCAGCACACAGGGAGGAGGCAATCAGCCCCAGCATTTT.

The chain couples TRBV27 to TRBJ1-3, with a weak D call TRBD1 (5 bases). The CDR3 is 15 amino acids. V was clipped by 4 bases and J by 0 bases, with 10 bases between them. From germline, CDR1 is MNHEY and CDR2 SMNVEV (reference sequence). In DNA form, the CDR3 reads TGTGCCAGCAGTTCCTCAGGGCTCTCTGGAAACACCATATATTTT. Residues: CASSSSGLSGNTIYF.

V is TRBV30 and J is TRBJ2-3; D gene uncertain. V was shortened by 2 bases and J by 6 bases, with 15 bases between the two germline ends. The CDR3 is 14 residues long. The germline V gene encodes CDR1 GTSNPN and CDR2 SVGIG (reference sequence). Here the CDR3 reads CAWSIQMVPDTQYF. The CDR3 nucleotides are TGTGCCTGGAGTATTCAAATGGTCCCGGATACGCAGTATTTT.

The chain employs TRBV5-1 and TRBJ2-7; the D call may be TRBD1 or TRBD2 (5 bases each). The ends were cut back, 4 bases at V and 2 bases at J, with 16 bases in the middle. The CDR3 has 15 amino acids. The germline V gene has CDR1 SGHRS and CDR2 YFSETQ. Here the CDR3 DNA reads TGCGCCAGCAGCCTAGCCCGCCAGGGACCCTACGAGCAGTACTTC. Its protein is CASSLARQGPYEQYF.

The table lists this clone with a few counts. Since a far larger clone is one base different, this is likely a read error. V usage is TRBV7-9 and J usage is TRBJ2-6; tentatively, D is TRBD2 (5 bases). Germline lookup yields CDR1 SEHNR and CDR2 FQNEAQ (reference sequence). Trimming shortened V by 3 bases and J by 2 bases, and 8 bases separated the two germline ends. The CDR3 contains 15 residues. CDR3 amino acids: CASSFEGTGANVLTF. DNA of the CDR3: TGTGCCAGCAGCTTTGAGGGAACTGGGGCCAACGTCCTGACTTTC.

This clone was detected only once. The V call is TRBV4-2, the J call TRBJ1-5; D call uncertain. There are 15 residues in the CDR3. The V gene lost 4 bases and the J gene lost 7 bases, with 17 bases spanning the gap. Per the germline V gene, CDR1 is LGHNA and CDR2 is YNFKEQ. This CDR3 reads CASSPGVGGFQPQHF. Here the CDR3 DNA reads TGTGCCAGCAGCCCGGGAGTCGGCGGGTTCCAGCCCCAGCATTTT.

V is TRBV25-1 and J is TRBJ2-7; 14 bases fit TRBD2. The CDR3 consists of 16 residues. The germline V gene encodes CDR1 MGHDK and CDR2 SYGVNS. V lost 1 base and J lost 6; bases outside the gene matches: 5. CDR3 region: CASSEWTSGRPGEQYF. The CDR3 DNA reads TGTGCCAGCAGTGAATGGACTAGCGGGAGGCCGGGCGAGCAGTACTTC.

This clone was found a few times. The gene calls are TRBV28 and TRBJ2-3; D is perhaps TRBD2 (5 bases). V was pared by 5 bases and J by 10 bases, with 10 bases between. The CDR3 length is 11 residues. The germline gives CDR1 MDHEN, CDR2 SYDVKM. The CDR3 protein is CASSQERAQYF. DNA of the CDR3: TGTGCCAGCAGTCAGGAGAGGGCGCAGTATTTT. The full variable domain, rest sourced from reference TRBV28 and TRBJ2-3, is DVKVTQSSRYLVKRTGEKVFLECVQDMDHENMFWYRQDPGLGLRLIYFSYDVKMKEKGDIPEGYSVSREKKERFSLILESASTNQTSMYLCASSQERAQYFGPGTRLTVL.

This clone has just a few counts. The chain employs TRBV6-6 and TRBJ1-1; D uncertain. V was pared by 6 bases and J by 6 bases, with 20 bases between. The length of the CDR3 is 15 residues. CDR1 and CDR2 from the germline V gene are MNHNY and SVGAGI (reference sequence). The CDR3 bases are TGTGCCAGCAGCTCACACTCGGGCCAGGTACCTGAAGCTTTCTTT. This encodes CASSSHSGQVPEAFF.

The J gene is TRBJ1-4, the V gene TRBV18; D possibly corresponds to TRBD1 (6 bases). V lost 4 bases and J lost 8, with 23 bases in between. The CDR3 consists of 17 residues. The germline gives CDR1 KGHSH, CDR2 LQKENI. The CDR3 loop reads CASSLPGAEGEGEKLFF. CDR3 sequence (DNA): TGTGCCAGCTCACTCCCCGGTGCGGAGGGGGAGGGGGAAAAACTGTTTTTT.

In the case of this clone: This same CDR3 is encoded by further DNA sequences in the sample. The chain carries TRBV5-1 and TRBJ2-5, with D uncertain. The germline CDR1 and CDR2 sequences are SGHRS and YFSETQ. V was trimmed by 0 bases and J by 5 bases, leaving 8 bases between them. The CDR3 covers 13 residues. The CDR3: CASSLAGPETQYF. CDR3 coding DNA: TGCGCCAGCAGCTTGGCCGGGCCGGAGACCCAGTACTTC.

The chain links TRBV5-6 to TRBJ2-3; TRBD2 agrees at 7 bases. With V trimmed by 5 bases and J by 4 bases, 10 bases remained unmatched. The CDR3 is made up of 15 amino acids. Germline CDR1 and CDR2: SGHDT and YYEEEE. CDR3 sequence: CASRSRTRLADTQYF. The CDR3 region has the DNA TGTGCCAGCAGGTCCAGGACTAGATTGGCAGATACGCAGTATTTT.

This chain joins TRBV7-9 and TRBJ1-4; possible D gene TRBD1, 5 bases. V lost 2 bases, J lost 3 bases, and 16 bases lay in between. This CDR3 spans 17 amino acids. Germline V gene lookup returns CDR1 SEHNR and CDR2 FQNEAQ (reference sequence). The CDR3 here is CASSLKRDHPANEKLFF. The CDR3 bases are TGTGCCAGCAGCTTAAAGAGGGACCACCCTGCTAATGAAAAACTGTTTTTT.

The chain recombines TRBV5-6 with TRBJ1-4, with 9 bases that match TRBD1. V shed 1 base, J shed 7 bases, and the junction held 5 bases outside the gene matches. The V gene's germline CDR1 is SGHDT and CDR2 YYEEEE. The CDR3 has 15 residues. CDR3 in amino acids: CASSLIQGAGEKLFF. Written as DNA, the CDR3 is TGTGCCAGCAGCTTGATACAGGGGGCAGGTGAAAAACTGTTTTTT.

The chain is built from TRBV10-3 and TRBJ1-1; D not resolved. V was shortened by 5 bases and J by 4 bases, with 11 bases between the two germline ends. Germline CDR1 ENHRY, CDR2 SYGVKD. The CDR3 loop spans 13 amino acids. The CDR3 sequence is CAISLTAITEAFF. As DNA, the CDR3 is TGTGCCATCAGTCTTACAGCTATCACTGAAGCTTTCTTT.